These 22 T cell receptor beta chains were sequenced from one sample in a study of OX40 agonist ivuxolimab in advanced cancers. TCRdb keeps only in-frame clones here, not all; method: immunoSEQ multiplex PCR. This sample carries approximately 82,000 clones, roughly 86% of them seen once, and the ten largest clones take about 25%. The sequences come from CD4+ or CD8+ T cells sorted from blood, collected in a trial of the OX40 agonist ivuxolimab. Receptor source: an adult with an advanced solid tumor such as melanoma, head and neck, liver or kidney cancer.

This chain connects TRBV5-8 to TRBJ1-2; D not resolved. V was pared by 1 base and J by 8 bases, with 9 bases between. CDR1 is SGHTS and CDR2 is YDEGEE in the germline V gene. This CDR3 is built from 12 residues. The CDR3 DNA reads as TGTGCCAGCAGCTTGTCTGAGCGGGGCTACACCTTC. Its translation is CASSLSERGYTF.

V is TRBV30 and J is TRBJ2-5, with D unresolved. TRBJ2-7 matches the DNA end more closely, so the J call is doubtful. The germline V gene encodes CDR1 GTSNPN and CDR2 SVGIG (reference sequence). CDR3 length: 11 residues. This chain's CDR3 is CAWSSSYEQYF. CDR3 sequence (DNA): TGTGCCTGGAGCAGCTCCTACGAGCAGTACTTC.

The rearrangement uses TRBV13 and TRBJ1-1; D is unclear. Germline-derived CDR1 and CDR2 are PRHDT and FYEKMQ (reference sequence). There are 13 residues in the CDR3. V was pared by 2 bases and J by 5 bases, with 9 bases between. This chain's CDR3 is CASSLRPGTEAFF. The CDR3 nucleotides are TGTGCCAGCAGCTTACGTCCGGGAACTGAAGCTTTCTTT.

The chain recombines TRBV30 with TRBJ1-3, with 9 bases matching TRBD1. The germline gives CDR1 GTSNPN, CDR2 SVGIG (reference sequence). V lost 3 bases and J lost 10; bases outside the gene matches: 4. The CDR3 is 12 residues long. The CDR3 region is CAWSPGQGTIYF. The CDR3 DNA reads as TGTGCCTGGAGCCCGGGACAGGGAACCATATATTTT. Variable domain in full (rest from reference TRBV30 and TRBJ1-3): SQTIHQWPATLVQPVGSPLSLECTVEGTSNPNLYWYRQAAGRGLQLLFYSVGIGQISSEVPQNLSASRPQDRQFILSSKKLLLSDSGFYLCAWSPGQGTIYFGEGSWLTVV.

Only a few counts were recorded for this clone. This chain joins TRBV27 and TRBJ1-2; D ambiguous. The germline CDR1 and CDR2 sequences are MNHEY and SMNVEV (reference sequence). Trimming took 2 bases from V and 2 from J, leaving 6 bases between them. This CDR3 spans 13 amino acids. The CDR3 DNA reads TGTGCCAGCAGTTTACAAGCGAACTATGGCTACACCTTC. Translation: CASSLQANYGYTF.

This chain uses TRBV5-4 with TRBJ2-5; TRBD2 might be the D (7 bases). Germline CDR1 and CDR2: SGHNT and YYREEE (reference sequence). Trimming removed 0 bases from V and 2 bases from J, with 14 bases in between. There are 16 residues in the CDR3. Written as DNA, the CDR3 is TGTGCCAGCAGCTTGGGAGGGAGGGGGTCTCAAGAGACCCAGTACTTC. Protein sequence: CASSLGGRGSQETQYF.

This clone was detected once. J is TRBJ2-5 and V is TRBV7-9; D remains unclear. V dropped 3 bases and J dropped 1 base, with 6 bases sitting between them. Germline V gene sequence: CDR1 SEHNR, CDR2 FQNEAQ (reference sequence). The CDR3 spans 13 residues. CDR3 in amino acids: CASSFQSQETQYF. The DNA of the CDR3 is TGTGCCAGCAGCTTTCAGTCCCAAGAGACCCAGTACTTC.

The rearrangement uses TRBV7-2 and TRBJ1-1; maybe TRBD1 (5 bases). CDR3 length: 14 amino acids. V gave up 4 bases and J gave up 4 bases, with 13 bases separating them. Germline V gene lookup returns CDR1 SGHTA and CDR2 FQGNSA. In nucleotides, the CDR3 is TGTGCCAGCAGCTCCCAATGGGGGGGCACTGAAGCTTTCTTT. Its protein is CASSSQWGGTEAFF.

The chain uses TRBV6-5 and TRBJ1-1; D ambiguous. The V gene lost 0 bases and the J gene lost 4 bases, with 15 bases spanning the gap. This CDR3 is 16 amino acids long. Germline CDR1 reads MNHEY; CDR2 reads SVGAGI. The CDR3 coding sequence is TGTGCCAGCAGTTACTCGACACCTTCATGGGGCACTGAAGCTTTCTTT. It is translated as CASSYSTPSWGTEAFF.

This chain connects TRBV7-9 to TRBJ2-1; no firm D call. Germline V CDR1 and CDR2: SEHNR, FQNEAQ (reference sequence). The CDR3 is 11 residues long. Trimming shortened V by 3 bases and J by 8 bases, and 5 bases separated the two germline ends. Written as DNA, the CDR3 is TGTGCCAGCAGCTTTCTCCATGAGCAGTTCTTC. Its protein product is CASSFLHEQFF.

The CDR3 spells CASSRATGKMNTEAFF. The DNA for the CDR3 is TGTGCCAGCAGCCGGGCGACAGGGAAAATGAACACTGAAGCTTTCTTT. The rearrangement links TRBV14 to TRBJ1-1, with 7 bases matching TRBD1. Germline CDR1 reads SGHDN; CDR2 reads FVKESK. Unmatched junction bases numbered 8, after V lost 4 bases and J lost 0 bases. This CDR3 contains 16 residues.

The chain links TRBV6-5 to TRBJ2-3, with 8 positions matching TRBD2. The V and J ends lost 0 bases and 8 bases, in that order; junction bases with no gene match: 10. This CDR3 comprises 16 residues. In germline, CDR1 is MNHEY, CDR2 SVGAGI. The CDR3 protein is CASSYSPGMSGGTQYF. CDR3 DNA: TGTGCCAGCAGTTACTCGCCAGGGATGAGCGGGGGTACGCAGTATTTT.

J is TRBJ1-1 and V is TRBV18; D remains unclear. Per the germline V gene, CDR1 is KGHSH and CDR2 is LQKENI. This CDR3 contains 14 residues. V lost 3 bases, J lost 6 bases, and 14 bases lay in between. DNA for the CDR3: TGTGCCAGCTCACCGGCTCGAAACGGCGCTGAAGCTTTCTTT. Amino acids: CASSPARNGAEAFF.

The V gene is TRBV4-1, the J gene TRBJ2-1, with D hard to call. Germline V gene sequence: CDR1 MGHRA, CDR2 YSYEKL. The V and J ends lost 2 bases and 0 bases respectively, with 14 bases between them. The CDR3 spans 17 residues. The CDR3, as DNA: TGCGCCAGCAGCCAACCACCCGGTAGGGACTCCTACAATGAGCAGTTCTTC. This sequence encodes CASSQPPGRDSYNEQFF.

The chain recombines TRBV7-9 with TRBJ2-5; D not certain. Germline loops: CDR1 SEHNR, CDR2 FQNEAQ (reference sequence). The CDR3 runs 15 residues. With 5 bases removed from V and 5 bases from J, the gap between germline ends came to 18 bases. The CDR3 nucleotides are TGTGCCAGCAGCCCCCGGGCCCAGGTGGGGGAGACCCAGTACTTC. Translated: CASSPRAQVGETQYF. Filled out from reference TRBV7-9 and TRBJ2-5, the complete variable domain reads DTGVSQNPRHKITKRGQNVTFRCDPISEHNRLYWYRQTLGQGPEFLTYFQNEAQLEKSRLLSDRFSAERPKGSFSTLEIQRTEQGDSAMYLCASSPRAQVGETQYFGPGTRLLVL.

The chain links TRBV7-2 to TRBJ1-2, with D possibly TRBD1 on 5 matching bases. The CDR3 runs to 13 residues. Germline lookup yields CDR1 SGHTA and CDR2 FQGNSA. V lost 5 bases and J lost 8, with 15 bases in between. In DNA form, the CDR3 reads TGTGCCAGCAGCATGACAGTCCCGGAAGGCTACACCTTC. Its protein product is CASSMTVPEGYTF.

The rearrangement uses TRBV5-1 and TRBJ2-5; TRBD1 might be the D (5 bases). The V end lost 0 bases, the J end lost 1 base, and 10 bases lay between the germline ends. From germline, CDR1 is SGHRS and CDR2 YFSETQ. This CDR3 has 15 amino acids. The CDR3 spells CASSLETGVQETQYF. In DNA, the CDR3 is TGCGCCAGCAGCTTGGAAACAGGCGTCCAAGAGACCCAGTACTTC. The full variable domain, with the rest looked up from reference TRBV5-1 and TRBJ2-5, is KAGVTQTPRYLIKTRGQQVTLSCSPISGHRSVSWYQQTPGQGLQFLFEYFSETQRNKGNFPGRFSGRQFSNSRSEMNVSTLELGDSALYLCASSLETGVQETQYFGPGTRLLVL.

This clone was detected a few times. CDR3 in DNA: TGTGCCAGCAGCTCCATGGCCCTCGGGCAGCAGCCCCAGCATTTT. Protein sequence: CASSSMALGQQPQHF. This chain links TRBV28 with TRBJ1-5; D is undetermined. CDR3 length: 15 amino acids. Germline V gene data show CDR1 as MDHEN and CDR2 as SYDVKM. V was trimmed by 6 bases and J by 7 bases, leaving 19 bases between them.

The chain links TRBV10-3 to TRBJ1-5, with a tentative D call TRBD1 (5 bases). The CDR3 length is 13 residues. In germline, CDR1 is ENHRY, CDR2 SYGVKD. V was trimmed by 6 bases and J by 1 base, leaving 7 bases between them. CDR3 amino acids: CAIRRDSNQPQHF. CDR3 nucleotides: TGTGCCATCAGGCGGGACAGCAATCAGCCCCAGCATTTT.

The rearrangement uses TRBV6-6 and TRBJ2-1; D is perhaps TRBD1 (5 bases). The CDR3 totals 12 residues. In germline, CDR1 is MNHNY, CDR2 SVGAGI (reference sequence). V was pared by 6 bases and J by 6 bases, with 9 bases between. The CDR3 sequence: CASRSGLNEQFF. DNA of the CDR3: TGTGCCAGCAGGTCAGGGCTCAATGAGCAGTTCTTC.

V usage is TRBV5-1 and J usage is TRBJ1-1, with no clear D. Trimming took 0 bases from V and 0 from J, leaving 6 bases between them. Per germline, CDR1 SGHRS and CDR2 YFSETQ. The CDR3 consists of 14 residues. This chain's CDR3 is CASSLEPLNTEAFF. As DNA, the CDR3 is TGCGCCAGCAGCTTGGAGCCGCTGAACACTGAAGCTTTCTTT.

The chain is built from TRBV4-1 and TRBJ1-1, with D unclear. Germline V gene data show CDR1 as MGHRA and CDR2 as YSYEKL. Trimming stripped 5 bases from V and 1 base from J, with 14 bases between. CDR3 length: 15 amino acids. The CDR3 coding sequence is TGCGCCAGCAGCTCCTACTCCGTGGCGAACACTGAAGCTTTCTTT. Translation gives CASSSYSVANTEAFF.